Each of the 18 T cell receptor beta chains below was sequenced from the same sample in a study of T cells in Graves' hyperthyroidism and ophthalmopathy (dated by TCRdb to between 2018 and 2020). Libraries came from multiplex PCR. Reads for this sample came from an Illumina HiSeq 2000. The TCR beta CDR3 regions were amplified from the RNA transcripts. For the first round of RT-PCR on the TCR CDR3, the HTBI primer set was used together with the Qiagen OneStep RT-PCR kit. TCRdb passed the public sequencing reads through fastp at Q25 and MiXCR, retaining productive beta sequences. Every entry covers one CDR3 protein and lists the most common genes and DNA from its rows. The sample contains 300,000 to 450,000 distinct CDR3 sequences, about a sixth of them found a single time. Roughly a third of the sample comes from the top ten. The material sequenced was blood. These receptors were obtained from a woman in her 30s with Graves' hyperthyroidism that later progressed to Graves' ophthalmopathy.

The CDR3, as DNA: TGCGCCAGCAGCTTAGGCAACCTAGGAGACCCTGAAGCTTTCTTT. This sequence encodes CASSLGNLGDPEAFF. This chain joins TRBV5-1 and TRBJ1-1; D remains ambiguous. CDR1 is SGHRS and CDR2 is YFSETQ in the germline V gene. This CDR3 is built from 15 residues. V lost 2 bases and J 6 bases, leaving 17 bases between the germline ends.

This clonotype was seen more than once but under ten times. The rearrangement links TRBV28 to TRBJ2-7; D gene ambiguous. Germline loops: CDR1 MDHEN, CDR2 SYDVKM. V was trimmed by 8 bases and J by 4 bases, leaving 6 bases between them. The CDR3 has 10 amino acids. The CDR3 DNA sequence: TGTGCCAGCGGTCGGTACGAGCAGTACTTC. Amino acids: CASGRYEQYF.

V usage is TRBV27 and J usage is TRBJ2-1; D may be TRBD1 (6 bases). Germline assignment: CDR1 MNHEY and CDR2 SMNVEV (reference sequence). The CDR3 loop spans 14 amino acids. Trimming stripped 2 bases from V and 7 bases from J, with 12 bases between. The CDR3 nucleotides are TGTGCCAGCAGTTTAGTAGCAGGGGCGAATGAGCAGTTCTTC. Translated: CASSLVAGANEQFF.

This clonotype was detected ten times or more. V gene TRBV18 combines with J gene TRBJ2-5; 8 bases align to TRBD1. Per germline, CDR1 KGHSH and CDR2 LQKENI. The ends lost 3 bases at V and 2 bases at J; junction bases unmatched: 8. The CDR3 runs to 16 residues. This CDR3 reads CASSPSRGQEQETQYF. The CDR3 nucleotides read TGTGCCAGCTCACCGTCTAGGGGACAGGAACAAGAGACCCAGTACTTC.

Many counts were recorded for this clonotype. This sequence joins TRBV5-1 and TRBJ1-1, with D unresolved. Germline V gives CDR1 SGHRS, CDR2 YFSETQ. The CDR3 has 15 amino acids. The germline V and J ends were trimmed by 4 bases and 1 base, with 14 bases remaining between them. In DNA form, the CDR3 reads TGCGCCAGCAGCCCGACGCTCTGGACGAACACTGAAGCTTTCTTT. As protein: CASSPTLWTNTEAFF.

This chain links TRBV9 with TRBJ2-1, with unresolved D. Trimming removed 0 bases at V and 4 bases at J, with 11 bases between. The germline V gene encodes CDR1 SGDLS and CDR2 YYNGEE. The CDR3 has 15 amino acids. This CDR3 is CASSVAASKYNEQFF. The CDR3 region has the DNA TGTGCCAGCAGCGTAGCGGCAAGCAAGTACAATGAGCAGTTCTTC.

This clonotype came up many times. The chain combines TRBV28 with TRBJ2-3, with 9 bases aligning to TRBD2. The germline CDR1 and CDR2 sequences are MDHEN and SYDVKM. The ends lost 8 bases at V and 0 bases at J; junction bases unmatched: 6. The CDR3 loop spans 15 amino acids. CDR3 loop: CASQRGAFSTDTQYF. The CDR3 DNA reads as TGTGCCAGCCAGCGGGGGGCGTTTAGCACAGATACGCAGTATTTT.

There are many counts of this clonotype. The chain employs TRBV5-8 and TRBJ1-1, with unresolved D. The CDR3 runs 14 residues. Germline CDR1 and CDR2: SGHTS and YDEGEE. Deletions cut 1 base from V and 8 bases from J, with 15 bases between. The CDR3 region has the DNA TGTGCCAGCAGCTTGAAGTCGATGGTGTACGAAGCTTTCTTT. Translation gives CASSLKSMVYEAFF.

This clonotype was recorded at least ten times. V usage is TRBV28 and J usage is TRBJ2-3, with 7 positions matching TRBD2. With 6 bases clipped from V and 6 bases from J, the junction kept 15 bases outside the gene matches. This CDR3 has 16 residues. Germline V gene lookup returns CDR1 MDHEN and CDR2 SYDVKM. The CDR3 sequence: CASSSFGLVFPDTQYF. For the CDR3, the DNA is TGTGCCAGCAGCTCTTTCGGACTAGTGTTTCCGGATACGCAGTATTTT.

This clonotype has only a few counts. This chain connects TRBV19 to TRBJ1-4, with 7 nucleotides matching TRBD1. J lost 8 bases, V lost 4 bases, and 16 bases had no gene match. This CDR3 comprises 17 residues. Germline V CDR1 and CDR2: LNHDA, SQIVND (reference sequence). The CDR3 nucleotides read TGTGCCAGTAGTACCTACGGGACAGAAAGCCCTGGGGAAAAACTGTTTTTT. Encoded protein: CASSTYGTESPGEKLFF.

The CDR3 region has the DNA TGTGCCAGCAGCCAAGACCCCGAGAGCTCCTACAATGAGCAGTTCTTC. Residues: CASSQDPESSYNEQFF. The chain has TRBV3-1 and TRBJ2-1; D gene ambiguous. Germline-derived CDR1 and CDR2 are LGHDT and YNNKEL (reference sequence). The CDR3 loop spans 16 amino acids. Trimming pared 0 bases from V and 0 bases from J, leaving 9 bases between.

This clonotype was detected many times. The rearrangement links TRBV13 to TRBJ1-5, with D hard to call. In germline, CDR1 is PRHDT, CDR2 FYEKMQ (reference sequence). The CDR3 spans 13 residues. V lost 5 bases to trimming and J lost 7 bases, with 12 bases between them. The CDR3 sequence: CASSLKGGQPQHF. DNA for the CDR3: TGTGCCAGCAGCCTAAAGGGTGGCCAGCCCCAGCATTTT. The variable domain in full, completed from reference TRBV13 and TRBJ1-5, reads AAGVIQSPRHLIKEKRETATLKCYPIPRHDTVYWYQQGPGQDPQFLISFYEKMQSDKGSIPDRFSAQQFSDYHSELNMSSLELGDSALYFCASSLKGGQPQHFGDGTRLSIL.

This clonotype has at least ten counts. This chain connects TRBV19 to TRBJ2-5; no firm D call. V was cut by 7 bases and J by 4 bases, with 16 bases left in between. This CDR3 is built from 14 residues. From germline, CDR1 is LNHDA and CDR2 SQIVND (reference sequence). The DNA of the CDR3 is TGTGCCAGTATGAAGAATAGCTTGTCAGAGACCCAGTACTTC. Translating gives CASMKNSLSETQYF.

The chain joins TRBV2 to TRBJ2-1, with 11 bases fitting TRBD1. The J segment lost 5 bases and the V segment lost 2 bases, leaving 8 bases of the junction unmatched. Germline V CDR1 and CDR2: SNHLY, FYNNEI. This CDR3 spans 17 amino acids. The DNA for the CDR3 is TGTGCCAGCAGTGAAATGTTTGGACAGGGGGCGGACAATGAGCAGTTCTTC. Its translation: CASSEMFGQGADNEQFF.

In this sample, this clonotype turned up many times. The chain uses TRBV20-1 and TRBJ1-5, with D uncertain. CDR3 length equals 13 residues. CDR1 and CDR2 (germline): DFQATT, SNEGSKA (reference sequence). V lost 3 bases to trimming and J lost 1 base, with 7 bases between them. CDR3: CSARPLSNQPQHF. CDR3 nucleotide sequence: TGCAGTGCTAGGCCCCTAAGCAATCAGCCCCAGCATTTT.

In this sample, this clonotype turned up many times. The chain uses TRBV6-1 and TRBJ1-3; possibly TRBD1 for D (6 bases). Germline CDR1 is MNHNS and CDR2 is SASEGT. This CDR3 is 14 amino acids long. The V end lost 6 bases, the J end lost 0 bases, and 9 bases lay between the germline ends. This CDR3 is CASSTGTSGNTIYF. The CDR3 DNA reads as TGTGCCAGCAGCACAGGGACCTCTGGAAACACCATATATTTT.

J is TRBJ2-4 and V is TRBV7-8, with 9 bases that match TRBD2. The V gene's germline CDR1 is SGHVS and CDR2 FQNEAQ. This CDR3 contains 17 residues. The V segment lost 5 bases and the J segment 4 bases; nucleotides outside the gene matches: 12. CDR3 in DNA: TGTGCCAGCAGCCCAGTAGCGGGAGTTTGGGGGAAAAACATTCAGTACTTC. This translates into CASSPVAGVWGKNIQYF.

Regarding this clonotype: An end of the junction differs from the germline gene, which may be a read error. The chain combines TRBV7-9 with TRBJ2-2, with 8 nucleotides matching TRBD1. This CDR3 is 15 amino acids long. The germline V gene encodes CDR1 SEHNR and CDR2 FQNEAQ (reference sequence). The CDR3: CASSQKSTGAGVLFF. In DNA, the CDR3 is TGTGCCAGCAGCCAAAAGTCGACAGGGGCCGGGGTGCTGTTTTTT.